The present TCR beta chain was sequenced within a study of Ad26.COV2.S vaccination and SARS-CoV-2 variants. Sequenced by immunoSEQ multiplex PCR; TCRdb stores in-frame clones only, minus some. The repertoire includes some 270,000 clones, around nine tenths of them detected once, and less than 3.5% sits in the top ten. Noted treatment: over 15 received Ad26.COV2.S at low or high dose, single or two shots; about 5 received placebo; per-sample allocation not given. Day 63 after the first injection of vaccine or placebo was the sampling time. A Boston adult aged 18-55 years was the donor. It was Wuhan-strain SARS-CoV-2 spike that the Ad26 vaccine vector expressed. Trimming took off 4 bases at V and 6 bases at J, with 13 bases between the two ends. The CDR3 extends over 14 amino acids. Germline lookup yields CDR1 SGHNT and CDR2 YYREEE (reference sequence).

Specimen: peripheral blood, collected in a trial of Ad26.COV2.S vaccine versus placebo. The sequence came from a person aged 18 to 59 who received the Ad26.COV2.S COVID-19 vaccine or a placebo. The V call is TRBV5-4, the J call TRBJ2-2, with D uncertain. Here the CDR3 reads CASSPSHGAGELFF. CDR3 bases: TGTGCCAGCAGCCCCAGTCATGGGGCCGGGGAGCTGTTTTTT.